The 12 T cell receptor beta chains reported below all come from one sample, sequenced in a study of response to subunit inactivated influenza vaccine. TCRdb processed the RT-PCR reads anew with MiXCR; each CDR3 protein has one entry. The sample consists of about 700,000 distinct CDR3 sequences, approximately 14% of them appearing once. The source was PBMCs from blood, collected 11 to 12 days after vaccination. The receptors come from a man in his forties or fifties who received an inactivated influenza vaccine.

The chain joins TRBV10-3 to TRBJ1-5; no clear D. CDR1 is ENHRY and CDR2 is SYGVKD in the germline V gene. V was clipped by 10 bases and J by 7 bases, with 17 bases between them. The CDR3 contains 13 residues. The CDR3 here is CATAREVSQPQHF. CDR3 coding DNA: TGTGCCACCGCTCGCGAGGTGAGCCAGCCCCAGCATTTT.

V usage is TRBV20-1 and J usage is TRBJ2-5, with D perhaps assigned TRBD1 or TRBD2 (5 bases each). Germline CDR1 reads DFQATT; CDR2 reads SNEGSKA (reference sequence). V was cut by 2 bases and J by 3 bases, with 10 bases left in between. The CDR3 totals 13 residues. In DNA, the CDR3 is TGCAGTGCTAGATACGGGGCTAAAGAGACCCAGTACTTC. Translated, it gives CSARYGAKETQYF.

This chain connects TRBV9 to TRBJ2-3; 10 bases match TRBD2. J was trimmed by 2 bases and V by 3 bases; bases with no gene match: 6. CDR1 SGDLS and CDR2 YYNGEE come from the germline V gene. The CDR3 length is 16 residues. The CDR3, as DNA: TGTGCCAGCAGCGGATTAGCGGGGGGCCTCACAGATACGCAGTATTTT. This encodes CASSGLAGGLTDTQYF.

The rearrangement joins TRBV6-5 to TRBJ2-5; TRBD2 agrees at 8 bases. CDR3 length: 17 amino acids. V was pared by 4 bases and J by 0 bases, with 10 bases of the junction left unmatched. Germline V lookup: CDR1 MNHEY, CDR2 SVGAGI. The CDR3 DNA is TGTGCCAGCAGTTTCTCAACTAGCGGAGGGTACCAAGAGACCCAGTACTTC. Encoded protein: CASSFSTSGGYQETQYF.

There are a few counts of this clonotype. V and J are TRBV5-1 and TRBJ2-3, with D tentatively TRBD2 (5 bases). The ends were cut back, 3 bases at V and 3 bases at J, with 14 bases in the middle. The CDR3 totals 15 residues. In germline, CDR1 is SGHRS, CDR2 YFSETQ. The CDR3 coding sequence is TGCGCCAGCAGCTCAAATGGACCGGGGACAGATACGCAGTATTTT. Amino acid sequence: CASSSNGPGTDTQYF.

The V call is TRBV4-1, the J call TRBJ2-2; perhaps D is TRBD1 or TRBD2 (5 bases each). CDR1 and CDR2 from the germline V gene are MGHRA and YSYEKL. Trimming stripped 6 bases from V and 7 bases from J, with 15 bases between. The CDR3 is made up of 14 amino acids. CDR3 bases: TGCGCCAGCAGTCCCTGGAGAGGGGTCGGGGAGCTGTTTTTT. Translation gives CASSPWRGVGELFF.

The rearrangement uses TRBV18 and TRBJ1-1, with D tentatively TRBD1 (6 bases). The germline CDR1 and CDR2 sequences are KGHSH and LQKENI. V lost 3 bases, J lost 6 bases, and 11 bases lay in between. The CDR3 has 13 amino acids. DNA for the CDR3: TGTGCCAGCTCACCCGGGACAAGCCCTGAAGCTTTCTTT. This gives the protein CASSPGTSPEAFF. The full variable domain, completed using reference TRBV18 and TRBJ1-1, is NAGVMQNPRHLVRRRGQEARLRCSPMKGHSHVYWYRQLPEEGLKFMVYLQKENIIDESGMPKERFSAEFPKEGPSILRIQQVVRGDSAAYFCASSPGTSPEAFFGQGTRLTVV.

This clonotype has just a few counts. The chain joins TRBV20-1 to TRBJ2-7, with unresolved D. Germline V gene sequence: CDR1 DFQATT, CDR2 SNEGSKA (reference sequence). V was pared by 2 bases and J by 2 bases, with 16 bases between. The CDR3 is made up of 15 amino acids. CDR3 in DNA: TGCAGTGCTAGACCCCTCATAGACAATCCCTACGAGCAGTACTTC. It translates to CSARPLIDNPYEQYF.

This clonotype was found a few times. This sequence joins TRBV29-1 and TRBJ1-4; 8 bases match TRBD1. This CDR3 comprises 14 residues. V dropped 7 bases and J dropped 6; count of bases not matched to a gene: 10. Germline V gene lookup returns CDR1 SQVTM and CDR2 ANQGSEA. Here the CDR3 reads CSARSGQGDEKLFF. As DNA, the CDR3 is TGCAGCGCCCGATCCGGACAGGGAGATGAAAAACTGTTTTTT.

The rearrangement uses TRBV3-1 and TRBJ2-7, with D perhaps matching TRBD1 or TRBD2 (5 bases each). The CDR3 totals 14 residues. Per the germline V gene, CDR1 is LGHDT and CDR2 is YNNKEL (reference sequence). Deletions cut 4 bases from V and 4 bases from J, with 14 bases between. CDR3 loop: CASSPRGARYEQYF. CDR3 DNA: TGTGCCAGCAGCCCAAGAGGGGCTCGGTACGAGCAGTACTTC.

The J gene is TRBJ2-1, the V gene TRBV6-2 or TRBV6-3, with TRBD1 matching 11 bases. The CDR3 consists of 15 residues. Trimming cost V 5 bases and J 16 bases; bases outside gene matches: 16. CDR1 is MNHEY, CDR2 SVGEGT, per germline. CDR3 amino acids: CASSGDRGLSMKLFF. The CDR3 DNA follows: TGTGCCAGCAGTGGGGACAGGGGGTTATCAATGAAACTCTTCTTC.

The chain links TRBV4-3 to TRBJ2-2, with D perhaps matching TRBD1 (5 bases). The CDR3 runs to 19 residues. Germline V CDR1 and CDR2: LGHNA, YSLEER. Trimming removed 0 bases at V and 5 bases at J, with 22 bases between. The CDR3 nucleotides are TGCGCCAGCAGCCAAGATATGGTTTTAGGGCAGGGAAGTACCGGGGAGCTGTTTTTT. This encodes CASSQDMVLGQGSTGELFF.